The sequence of this TCR beta chain was determined in a study of T cells in Graves' hyperthyroidism and ophthalmopathy. Ten or more counts support this clonotype. Its antigen is unidentified. The study, taken as a whole, reports: From stable hyperthyroidism, ophthalmopathy was separated by a 13 V-J model. Among thyroid clonotypes expanded above 0.001, most also appeared in blood.

Researchers took RNA transcripts and amplified the TCR beta CDR3 regions from them. The HTBI set primed first-round TCR CDR3 RT-PCR. MiXCR, run by TCRdb on the multiplex PCR reads, gives a single entry per CDR3 protein. The table shows approximately 370,000 distinct CDR3 sequences, with about 15% occurring only once. Hyperthyroidism, newly diagnosed and lasting under 2 months, affected patients aged 18 to 65. Exclusion followed for patients with uncontrolled infection, other autoimmune disease, pregnancy or lactation. The sample was blood. This clonotype was sampled from a woman in her thirties with Graves' hyperthyroidism.

CDR3 nucleotide sequence: TGTGCCTGGAGTGTACAATCGGCGGGAGGGCCCCATGAGCAGTTCTTC. It encodes CAWSVQSAGGPHEQFF. J is TRBJ2-1 and V is TRBV30, with TRBD2 matching 9 bases. This CDR3 comprises 16 residues. V dropped 0 bases and J dropped 8; count of bases not matched to a gene: 11. Germline CDR1 is GTSNPN and CDR2 is SVGIG (reference sequence).